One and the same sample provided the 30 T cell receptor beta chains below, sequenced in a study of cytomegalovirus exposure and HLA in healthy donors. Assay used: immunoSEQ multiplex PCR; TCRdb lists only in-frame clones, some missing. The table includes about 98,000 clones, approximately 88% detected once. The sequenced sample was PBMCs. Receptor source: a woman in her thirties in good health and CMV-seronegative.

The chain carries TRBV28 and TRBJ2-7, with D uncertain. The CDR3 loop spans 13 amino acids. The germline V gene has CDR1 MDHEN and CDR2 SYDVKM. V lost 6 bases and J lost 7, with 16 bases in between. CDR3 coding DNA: TGTGCCAGCAGCCTTGAGGTGGTACGGGAGCAGTACTTC. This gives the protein CASSLEVVREQYF. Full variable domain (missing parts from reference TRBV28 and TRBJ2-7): DVKVTQSSRYLVKRTGEKVFLECVQDMDHENMFWYRQDPGLGLRLIYFSYDVKMKEKGDIPEGYSVSREKKERFSLILESASTNQTSMYLCASSLEVVREQYFGPGTRLTVT.

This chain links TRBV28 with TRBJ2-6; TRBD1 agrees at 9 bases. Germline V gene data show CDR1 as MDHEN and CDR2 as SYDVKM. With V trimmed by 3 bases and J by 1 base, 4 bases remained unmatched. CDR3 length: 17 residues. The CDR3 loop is CASSFPGTGSGANVLTF. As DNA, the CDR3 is TGTGCCAGCAGTTTCCCAGGGACAGGGTCTGGGGCCAACGTCCTGACTTTC.

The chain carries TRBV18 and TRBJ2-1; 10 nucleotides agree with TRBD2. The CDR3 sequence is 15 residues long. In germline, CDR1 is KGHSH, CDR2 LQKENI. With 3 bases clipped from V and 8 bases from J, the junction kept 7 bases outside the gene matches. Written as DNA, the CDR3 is TGTGCCAGCTCACCGCTTCGACTAGCGGGTTATGAGCAGTTCTTC. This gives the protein CASSPLRLAGYEQFF.

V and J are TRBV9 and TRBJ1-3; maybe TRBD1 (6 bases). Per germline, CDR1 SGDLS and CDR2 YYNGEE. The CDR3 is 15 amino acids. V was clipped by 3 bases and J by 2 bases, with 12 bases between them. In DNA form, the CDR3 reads TGTGCCAGCAGCGCCGAGCCAGGGGCTGGAAACACCATATATTTT. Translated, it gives CASSAEPGAGNTIYF.

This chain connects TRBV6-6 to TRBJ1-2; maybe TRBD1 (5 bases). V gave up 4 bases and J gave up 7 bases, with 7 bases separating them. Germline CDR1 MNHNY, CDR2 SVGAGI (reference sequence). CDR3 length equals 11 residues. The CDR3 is CASSLGGGYTF. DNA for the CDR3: TGTGCCAGCAGTTTGGGGGGTGGCTACACCTTC.

This CDR3 is CASSATGTGTGNTIYF. CDR3 bases: TGTGCCAGCAGTGCTACCGGGACAGGGACGGGAAACACCATATATTTT. The chain couples TRBV27 to TRBJ1-3; 9 bases are shared with TRBD1. Looked up from germline, CDR1 is MNHEY and CDR2 is SMNVEV (reference sequence). With 5 bases clipped from V and 4 bases from J, the junction kept 9 bases outside the gene matches. This CDR3 spans 16 amino acids.

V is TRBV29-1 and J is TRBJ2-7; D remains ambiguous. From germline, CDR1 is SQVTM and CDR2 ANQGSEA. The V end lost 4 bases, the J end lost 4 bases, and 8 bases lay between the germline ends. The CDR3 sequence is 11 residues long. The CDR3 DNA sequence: TGCAGCGTTGGGAACTATTACGAGCAGTACTTC. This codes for CSVGNYYEQYF.

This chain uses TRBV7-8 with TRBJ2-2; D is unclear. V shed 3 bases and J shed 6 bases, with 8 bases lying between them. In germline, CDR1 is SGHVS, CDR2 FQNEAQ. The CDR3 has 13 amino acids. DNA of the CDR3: TGTGCCAGCAGCTTTCGGGTACCCGGGGAGCTGTTTTTT. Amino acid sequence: CASSFRVPGELFF. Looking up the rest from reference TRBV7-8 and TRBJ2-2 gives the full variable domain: GAGVSQSPRYKVAKRGQDVALRCDPISGHVSLFWYQQALGQGPEFLTYFQNEAQLDKSGLPSDRFFAERPEGSVSTLKIQRTQQEDSAVYLCASSFRVPGELFFGEGSRLTVL.

DNA for the CDR3: TGTGCCAGCAGGTCGGGAGGGACTGAAGCTTTCTTT. It specifies CASRSGGTEAFF. The V gene is TRBV28, the J gene TRBJ1-1; D is undetermined. The ends were cut back, 6 bases at V and 5 bases at J, with 10 bases in the middle. This CDR3 contains 12 residues. The V gene's germline CDR1 is MDHEN and CDR2 SYDVKM. Full variable domain (missing parts from reference TRBV28 and TRBJ1-1): DVKVTQSSRYLVKRTGEKVFLECVQDMDHENMFWYRQDPGLGLRLIYFSYDVKMKEKGDIPEGYSVSREKKERFSLILESASTNQTSMYLCASRSGGTEAFFGQGTRLTVV.

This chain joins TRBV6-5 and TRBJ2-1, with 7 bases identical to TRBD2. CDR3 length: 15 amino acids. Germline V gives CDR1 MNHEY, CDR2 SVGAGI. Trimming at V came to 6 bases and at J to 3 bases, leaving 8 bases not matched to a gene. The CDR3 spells CASSPTSVGYNEQFF. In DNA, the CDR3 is TGTGCCAGCAGCCCTACTAGCGTCGGCTACAATGAGCAGTTCTTC.

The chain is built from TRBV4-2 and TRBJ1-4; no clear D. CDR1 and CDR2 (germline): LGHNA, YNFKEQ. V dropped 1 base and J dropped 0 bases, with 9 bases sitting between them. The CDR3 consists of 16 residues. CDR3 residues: CASSQVGRATNEKLFF. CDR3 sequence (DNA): TGTGCCAGCAGCCAAGTTGGGAGGGCAACTAATGAAAAACTGTTTTTT.

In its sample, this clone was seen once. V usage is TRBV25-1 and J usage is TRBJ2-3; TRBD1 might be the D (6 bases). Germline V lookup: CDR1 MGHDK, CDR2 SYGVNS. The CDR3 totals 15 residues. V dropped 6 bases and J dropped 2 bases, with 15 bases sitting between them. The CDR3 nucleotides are TGTGCCAGCAGCCCGGGACACGGTTACACAGATACGCAGTATTTT. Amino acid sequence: CASSPGHGYTDTQYF. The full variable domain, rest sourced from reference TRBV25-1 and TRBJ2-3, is EADIYQTPRYLVIGTGKKITLECSQTMGHDKMYWYQQDPGMELHLIHYSYGVNSTEKGDLSSESTVSRIRTEHFPLTLESARPSHTSQYLCASSPGHGYTDTQYFGPGTRLTVL.

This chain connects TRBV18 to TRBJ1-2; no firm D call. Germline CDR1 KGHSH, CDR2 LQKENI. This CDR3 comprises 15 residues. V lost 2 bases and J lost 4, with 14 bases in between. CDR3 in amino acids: CASSPFRELSYGYTF. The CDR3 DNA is TGTGCCAGCTCACCATTCCGGGAACTTAGCTATGGCTACACCTTC.

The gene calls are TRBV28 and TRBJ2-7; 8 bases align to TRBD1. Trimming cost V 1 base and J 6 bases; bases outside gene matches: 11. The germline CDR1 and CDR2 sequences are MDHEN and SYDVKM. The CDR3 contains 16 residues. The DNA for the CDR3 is TGTGCCAGCAGTTTATTAGCGGACAGGGTTATATTCGAGCAGTACTTC. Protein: CASSLLADRVIFEQYF.

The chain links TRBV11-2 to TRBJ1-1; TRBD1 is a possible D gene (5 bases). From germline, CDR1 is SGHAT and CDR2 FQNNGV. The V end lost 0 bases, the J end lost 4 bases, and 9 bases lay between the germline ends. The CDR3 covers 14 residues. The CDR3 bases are TGTGCCAGCAGCTTAGAAACCAGGGCCACTGAAGCTTTCTTT. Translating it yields CASSLETRATEAFF.

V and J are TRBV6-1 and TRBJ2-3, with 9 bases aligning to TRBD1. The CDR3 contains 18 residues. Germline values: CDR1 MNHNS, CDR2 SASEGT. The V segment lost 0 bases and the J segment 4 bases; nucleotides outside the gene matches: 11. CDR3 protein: CASSEAATGTGFADTQYF. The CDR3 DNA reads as TGTGCCAGCAGTGAAGCAGCAACCGGGACAGGGTTTGCAGATACGCAGTATTTT.

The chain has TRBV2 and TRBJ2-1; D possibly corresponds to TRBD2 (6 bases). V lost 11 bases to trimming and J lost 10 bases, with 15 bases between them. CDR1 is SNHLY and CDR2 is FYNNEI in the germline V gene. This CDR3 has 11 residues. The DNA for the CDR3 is TGTGCCGGGGGACTCCTCCTCGAGCAGTTCTTC. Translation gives CAGGLLLEQFF.

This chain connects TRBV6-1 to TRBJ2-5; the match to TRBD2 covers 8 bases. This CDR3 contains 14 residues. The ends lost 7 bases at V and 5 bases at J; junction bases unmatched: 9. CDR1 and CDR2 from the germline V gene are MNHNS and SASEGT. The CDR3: CASTLTGGPETQYF. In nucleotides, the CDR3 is TGTGCCAGCACCTTAACGGGGGGGCCGGAGACCCAGTACTTC.

In nucleotides, the CDR3 is TGTGCCAGCAGCGCCCAGGAGCGGGGGGGCTTGGAGACCCAGTACTTC. Translated, it gives CASSAQERGGLETQYF. V usage is TRBV5-4 and J usage is TRBJ2-5, with TRBD2 matching 10 bases. Germline CDR1 and CDR2: SGHNT and YYREEE (reference sequence). The CDR3 extends over 16 amino acids. V lost 4 bases, J lost 5 bases, and 11 bases stayed unmatched.

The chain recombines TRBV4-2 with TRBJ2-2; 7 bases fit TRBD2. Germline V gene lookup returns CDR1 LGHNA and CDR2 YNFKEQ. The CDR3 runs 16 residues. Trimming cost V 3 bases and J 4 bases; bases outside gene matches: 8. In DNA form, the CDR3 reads TGTGCCAGCAGCCAGGGAAGCGGGACCAGCACCGGGGAGCTGTTTTTT. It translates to CASSQGSGTSTGELFF.

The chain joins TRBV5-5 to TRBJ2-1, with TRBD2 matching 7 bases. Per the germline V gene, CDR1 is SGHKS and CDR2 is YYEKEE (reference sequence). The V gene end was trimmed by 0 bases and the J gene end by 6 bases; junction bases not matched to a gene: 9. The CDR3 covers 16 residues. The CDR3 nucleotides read TGTGCCAGCAGCTTGGTGCCAGCGGGGCCCCTCAATGAGCAGTTCTTC. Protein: CASSLVPAGPLNEQFF.

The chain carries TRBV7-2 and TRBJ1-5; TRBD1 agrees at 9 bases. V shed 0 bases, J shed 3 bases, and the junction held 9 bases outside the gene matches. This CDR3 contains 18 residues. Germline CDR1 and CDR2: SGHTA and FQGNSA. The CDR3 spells CASSLALIGTGHNQPQHF. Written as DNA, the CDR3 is TGTGCCAGCAGCTTAGCGCTAATCGGGACAGGGCACAATCAGCCCCAGCATTTT. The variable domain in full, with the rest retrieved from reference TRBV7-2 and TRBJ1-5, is GAGVSQSPSNKVTEKGKDVELRCDPISGHTALYWYRQSLGQGLEFLIYFQGNSAPDKSGLPSDRFSAERTGGSVSTLTIQRTQQEDSAVYLCASSLALIGTGHNQPQHFGDGTRLSIL.

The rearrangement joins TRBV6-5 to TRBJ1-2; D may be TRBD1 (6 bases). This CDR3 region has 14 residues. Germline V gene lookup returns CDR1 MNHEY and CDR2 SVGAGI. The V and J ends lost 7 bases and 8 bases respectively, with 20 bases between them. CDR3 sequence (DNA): TGTGCCAGCATCCAAGCCCAGGGGTCAGGAGGCTACACCTTC. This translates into CASIQAQGSGGYTF.

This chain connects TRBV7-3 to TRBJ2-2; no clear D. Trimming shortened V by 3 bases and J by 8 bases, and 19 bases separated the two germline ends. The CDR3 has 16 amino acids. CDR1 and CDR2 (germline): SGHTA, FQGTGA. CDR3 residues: CASSFDPVTAGGELFF. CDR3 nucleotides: TGTGCCAGCAGCTTTGATCCCGTTACGGCCGGGGGGGAGCTGTTTTTT.

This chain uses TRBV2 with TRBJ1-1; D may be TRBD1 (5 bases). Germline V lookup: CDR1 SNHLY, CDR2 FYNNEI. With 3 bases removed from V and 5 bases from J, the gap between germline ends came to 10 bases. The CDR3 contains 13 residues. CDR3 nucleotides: TGTGCCAGCAGTGATGGGGGGAGGACTGAAGCTTTCTTT. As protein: CASSDGGRTEAFF.

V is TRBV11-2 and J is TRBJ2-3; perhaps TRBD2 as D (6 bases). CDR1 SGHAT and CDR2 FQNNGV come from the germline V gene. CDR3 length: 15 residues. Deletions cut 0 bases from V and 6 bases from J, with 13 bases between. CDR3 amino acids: CASSLDIAGRDTQYF. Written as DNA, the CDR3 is TGTGCCAGCAGCTTAGATATCGCGGGGCGGGATACGCAGTATTTT.

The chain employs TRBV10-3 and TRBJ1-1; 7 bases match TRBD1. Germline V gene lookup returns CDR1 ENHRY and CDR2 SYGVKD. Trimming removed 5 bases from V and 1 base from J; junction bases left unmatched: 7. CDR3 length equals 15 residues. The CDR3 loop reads CAISRQGMGNTEAFF. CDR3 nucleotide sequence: TGTGCCATCAGTCGACAGGGTATGGGGAACACTGAAGCTTTCTTT.

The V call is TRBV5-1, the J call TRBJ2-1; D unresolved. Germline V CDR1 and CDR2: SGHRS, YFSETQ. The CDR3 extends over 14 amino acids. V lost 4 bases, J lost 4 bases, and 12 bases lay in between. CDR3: CASSRALAYNEQFF. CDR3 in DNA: TGCGCCAGCAGCCGAGCCCTTGCTTACAATGAGCAGTTCTTC.

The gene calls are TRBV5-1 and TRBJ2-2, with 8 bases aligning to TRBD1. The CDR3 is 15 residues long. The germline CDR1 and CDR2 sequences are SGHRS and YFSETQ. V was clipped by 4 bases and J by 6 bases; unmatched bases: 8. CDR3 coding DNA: TGCGCCAGCAGCCGAGGGGACAGGTCGGCCGGGGAGCTGTTTTTT. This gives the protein CASSRGDRSAGELFF. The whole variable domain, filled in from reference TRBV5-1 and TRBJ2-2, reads KAGVTQTPRYLIKTRGQQVTLSCSPISGHRSVSWYQQTPGQGLQFLFEYFSETQRNKGNFPGRFSGRQFSNSRSEMNVSTLELGDSALYLCASSRGDRSAGELFFGEGSRLTVL.

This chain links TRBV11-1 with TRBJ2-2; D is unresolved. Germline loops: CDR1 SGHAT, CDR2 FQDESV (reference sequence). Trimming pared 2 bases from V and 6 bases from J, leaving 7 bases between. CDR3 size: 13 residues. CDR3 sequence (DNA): TGTGCCAGCAGCTTATCCTTGTCCGGGGAGCTGTTTTTT. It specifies CASSLSLSGELFF.